Listed below are T cell receptor beta chains from one sample, sequenced in a study of TIL therapy for anti-PD-1-resistant metastatic lung cancer. The data were produced by immunoSEQ multiplex PCR, yet TCRdb's version contains in-frame clones alone and is incomplete. The profile shows under 70,000 clones, around nine tenths of them singletons. The specimen comprised blood, sampled at baseline. The receptors stem from a person between 30 and 79 years old with non-small cell lung cancer. Each CDR3 is given without its conserved first and last residue. The order of the fields is CDR3 length, J gene, V gene, D gene, CDR3 protein. The D gene is left open where the match is weak.

CDR3 length: 11; J gene: TRBJ1-6; V gene: TRBV7-3; D gene: -; CDR3 protein: ASSSGQISPLH
CDR3 length: 12; J gene: TRBJ2-7; V gene: TRBV19; D gene: -; CDR3 protein: ASSPSGSMGEQY
CDR3 length: 11; J gene: TRBJ1-1; V gene: TRBV20-1; D gene: -; CDR3 protein: SASGTKNTEAF
CDR3 length: 13; J gene: TRBJ1-5; V gene: TRBV2; D gene: TRBD1; CDR3 protein: ASRRDRGTGQPQH
CDR3 length: 14; J gene: TRBJ2-5; V gene: TRBV15; D gene: -; CDR3 protein: ATSRDPAARGETQY
CDR3 length: 12; J gene: TRBJ2-3; V gene: TRBV5-1; D gene: -; CDR3 protein: ASSLMGSTDTQY
CDR3 length: 13; J gene: TRBJ1-2; V gene: TRBV3-1/TRBV3-2; D gene: TRBD1; CDR3 protein: ASSLGLDRASGYT
CDR3 length: 12; J gene: TRBJ2-7; V gene: TRBV13; D gene: TRBD2; CDR3 protein: ASSPPGLGNEQY
CDR3 length: 13; J gene: TRBJ1-5; V gene: TRBV18; D gene: TRBD1; CDR3 protein: ASSPGGQGNQPQH
CDR3 length: 14; J gene: TRBJ1-4; V gene: TRBV3-1/TRBV3-2; D gene: -; CDR3 protein: ASSPRMTVGVEKLF
CDR3 length: 13; J gene: TRBJ1-3; V gene: TRBV6-5; D gene: TRBD1; CDR3 protein: ASSYSGQSGNTIY
CDR3 length: 13; J gene: TRBJ1-2; V gene: TRBV11-2; D gene: TRBD1; CDR3 protein: ASSSGTGIVYGYT
CDR3 length: 13; J gene: TRBJ2-1; V gene: TRBV7-2; D gene: -; CDR3 protein: ASSPKFSSYNEQF
CDR3 length: 15; J gene: TRBJ1-3; V gene: TRBV5-4; D gene: TRBD1; CDR3 protein: ASSSSGHRGTGNTIY
CDR3 length: 9; J gene: TRBJ1-2; V gene: TRBV29-1; D gene: TRBD1; CDR3 protein: SGRDSYGYT
CDR3 length: 12; J gene: TRBJ2-4; V gene: TRBV6-2/TRBV6-3; D gene: TRBD1; CDR3 protein: ASSRQGPKNIQY
CDR3 length: 13; J gene: TRBJ1-2; V gene: TRBV7-2; D gene: -; CDR3 protein: ASSVQSGASYGYT
CDR3 length: 13; J gene: TRBJ1-5; V gene: TRBV11-2; D gene: -; CDR3 protein: ASSTLGQGNQPQH
CDR3 length: 15; J gene: TRBJ2-3; V gene: TRBV4-2; D gene: TRBD2; CDR3 protein: ASSPQRSSGGADTQY
CDR3 length: 11; J gene: TRBJ1-1; V gene: TRBV19; D gene: TRBD1; CDR3 protein: ASSVGQGVGAF
CDR3 length: 13; J gene: TRBJ2-1; V gene: TRBV15; D gene: TRBD1; CDR3 protein: ATSPGDREFDEQF
CDR3 length: 12; J gene: TRBJ2-5; V gene: TRBV6-5; D gene: -; CDR3 protein: ASKPSRPGETQY
CDR3 length: 12; J gene: TRBJ1-3; V gene: TRBV11-3; D gene: -; CDR3 protein: ASSSGVSGNTIY
CDR3 length: 15; J gene: TRBJ2-1; V gene: TRBV7-8; D gene: TRBD2; CDR3 protein: ASSLDLAGATYNEQF
CDR3 length: 10; J gene: TRBJ2-5; V gene: TRBV12-3/TRBV12-4; D gene: -; CDR3 protein: ATRDFQETQY
CDR3 length: 11; J gene: TRBJ1-2; V gene: TRBV29-1; D gene: -; CDR3 protein: SASTSFNYGYT
CDR3 length: 12; J gene: TRBJ1-5; V gene: TRBV28; D gene: -; CDR3 protein: ASSSDSSNQPQH
CDR3 length: 13; J gene: TRBJ1-1; V gene: TRBV5-1; D gene: -; CDR3 protein: ASSQGGLVGTEAF
CDR3 length: 13; J gene: TRBJ1-3; V gene: TRBV7-6; D gene: -; CDR3 protein: ASSPLEYSGNTIY
CDR3 length: 14; J gene: TRBJ2-1; V gene: TRBV18; D gene: -; CDR3 protein: ASSPPSRGVDNEQF
CDR3 length: 13; J gene: TRBJ1-5; V gene: TRBV7-2; D gene: -; CDR3 protein: ASSQVAGNNQPQH
CDR3 length: 12; J gene: TRBJ2-3; V gene: TRBV30; D gene: TRBD2; CDR3 protein: AWGTSSGADTQY
CDR3 length: 13; J gene: TRBJ1-2; V gene: TRBV27; D gene: -; CDR3 protein: ASSLYSGGVGGYT
CDR3 length: 10; J gene: TRBJ1-3; V gene: TRBV29-1; D gene: -; CDR3 protein: SVERVSRTIY
CDR3 length: 13; J gene: TRBJ2-3; V gene: TRBV9; D gene: TRBD2; CDR3 protein: ASSVVGGRLDTQY
CDR3 length: 14; J gene: TRBJ2-5; V gene: TRBV18; D gene: -; CDR3 protein: ASSPPTTQGSETQY
CDR3 length: 12; J gene: TRBJ2-2; V gene: TRBV2; D gene: -; CDR3 protein: ASSPGRYGGELF
CDR3 length: 14; J gene: TRBJ2-1; V gene: TRBV7-9; D gene: -; CDR3 protein: ASSLGGPSSYNEQF
CDR3 length: 10; J gene: TRBJ2-7; V gene: TRBV6-5; D gene: -; CDR3 protein: ASTSHQYEQY
CDR3 length: 13; J gene: TRBJ2-2; V gene: TRBV19; D gene: TRBD1; CDR3 protein: ASFRRTGNTGELF
CDR3 length: 11; J gene: TRBJ1-2; V gene: TRBV6-5; D gene: -; CDR3 protein: ASRPPAGRGYT
CDR3 length: 14; J gene: TRBJ1-4; V gene: TRBV5-1; D gene: TRBD1; CDR3 protein: ASSLAQGGSTEKLF
CDR3 length: 13; J gene: TRBJ2-7; V gene: TRBV2; D gene: TRBD1; CDR3 protein: ASSVSGQGAHEQY